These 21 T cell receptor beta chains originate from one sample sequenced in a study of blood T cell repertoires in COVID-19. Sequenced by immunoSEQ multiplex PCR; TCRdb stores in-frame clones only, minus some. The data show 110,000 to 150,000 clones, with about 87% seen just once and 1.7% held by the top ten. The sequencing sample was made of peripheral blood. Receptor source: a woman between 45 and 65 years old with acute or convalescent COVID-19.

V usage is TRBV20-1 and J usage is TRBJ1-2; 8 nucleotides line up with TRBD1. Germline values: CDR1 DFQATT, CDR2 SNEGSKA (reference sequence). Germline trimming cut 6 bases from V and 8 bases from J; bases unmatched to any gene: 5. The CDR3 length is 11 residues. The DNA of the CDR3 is TGCAGTGCGAGGGGACAGGAAGGCTACACCTTC. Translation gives CSARGQEGYTF.

The CDR3 DNA reads as TGTGCCATCAGTGAGTCCACAGGGGACCGCCGCAATGAGCAGTTCTTC. Amino acids: CAISESTGDRRNEQFF. J is TRBJ2-1 and V is TRBV10-3; 7 bases map to TRBD1. J lost 6 bases, V lost 0 bases, and 8 bases had no gene match. Germline lookup yields CDR1 ENHRY and CDR2 SYGVKD. The CDR3 length is 16 residues.

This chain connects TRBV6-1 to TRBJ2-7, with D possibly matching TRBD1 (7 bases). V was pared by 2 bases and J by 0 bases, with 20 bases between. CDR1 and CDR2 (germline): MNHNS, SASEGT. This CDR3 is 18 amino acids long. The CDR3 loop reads CASSELFGQGGASYEQYF. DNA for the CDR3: TGTGCCAGCAGTGAATTGTTTGGCCAGGGGGGTGCCTCCTACGAGCAGTACTTC.

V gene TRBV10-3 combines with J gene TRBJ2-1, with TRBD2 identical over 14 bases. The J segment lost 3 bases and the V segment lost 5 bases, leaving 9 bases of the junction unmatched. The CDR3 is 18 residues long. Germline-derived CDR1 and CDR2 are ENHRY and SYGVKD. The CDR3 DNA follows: TGTGCCATCAGTACAGGGACTAGCGGGGGAGGGCGCTACAATGAGCAGTTCTTC. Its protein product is CAISTGTSGGGRYNEQFF.

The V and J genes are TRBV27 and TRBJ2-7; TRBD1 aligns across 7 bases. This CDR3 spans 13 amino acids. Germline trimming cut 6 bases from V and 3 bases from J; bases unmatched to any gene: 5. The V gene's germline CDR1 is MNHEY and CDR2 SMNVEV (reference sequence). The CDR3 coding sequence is TGTGCCAGCAGCGGGCAGGGGGTCTACGAGCAGTACTTC. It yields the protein CASSGQGVYEQYF.

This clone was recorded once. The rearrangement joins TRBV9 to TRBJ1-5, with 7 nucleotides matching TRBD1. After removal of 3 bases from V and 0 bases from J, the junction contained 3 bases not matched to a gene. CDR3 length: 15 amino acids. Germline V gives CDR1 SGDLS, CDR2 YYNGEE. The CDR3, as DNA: TGTGCCAGCAGCGAGGGGACAGTTAGCAATCAGCCCCAGCATTTT. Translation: CASSEGTVSNQPQHF.

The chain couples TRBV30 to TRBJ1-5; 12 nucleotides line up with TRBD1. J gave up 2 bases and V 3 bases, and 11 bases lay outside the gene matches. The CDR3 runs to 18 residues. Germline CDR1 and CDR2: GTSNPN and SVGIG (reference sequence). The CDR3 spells CAWSVGQGASLGNQPQHF. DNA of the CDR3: TGTGCCTGGAGCGTGGGACAGGGGGCTTCACTAGGCAATCAGCCCCAGCATTTT.

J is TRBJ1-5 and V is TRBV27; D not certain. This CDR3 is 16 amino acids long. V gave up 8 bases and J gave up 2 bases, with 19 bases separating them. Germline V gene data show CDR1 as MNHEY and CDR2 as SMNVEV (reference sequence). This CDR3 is CASRAFSLSGNQPQHF. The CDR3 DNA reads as TGTGCCAGCCGTGCTTTTTCTCTTTCGGGCAATCAGCCCCAGCATTTT.

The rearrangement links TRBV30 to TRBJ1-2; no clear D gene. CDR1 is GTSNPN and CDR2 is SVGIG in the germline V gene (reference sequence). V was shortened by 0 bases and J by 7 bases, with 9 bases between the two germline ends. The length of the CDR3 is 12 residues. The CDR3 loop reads CAWSVGPLGYTF. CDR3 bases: TGTGCCTGGAGTGTCGGTCCACTTGGCTACACCTTC.

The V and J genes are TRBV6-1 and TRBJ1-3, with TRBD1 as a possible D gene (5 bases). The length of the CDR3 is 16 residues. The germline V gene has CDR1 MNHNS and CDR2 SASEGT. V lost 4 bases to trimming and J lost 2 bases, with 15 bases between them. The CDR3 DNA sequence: TGTGCCAGCAGTGTACAGGCGTCTCACCCTGGAAACACCATATATTTT. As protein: CASSVQASHPGNTIYF.

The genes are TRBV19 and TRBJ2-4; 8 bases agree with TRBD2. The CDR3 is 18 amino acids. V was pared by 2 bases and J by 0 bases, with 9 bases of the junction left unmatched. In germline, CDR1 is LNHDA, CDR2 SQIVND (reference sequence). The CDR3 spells CASSIMRTSGLAKNIQYF. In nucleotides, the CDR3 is TGTGCCAGTAGTATAATGAGAACTAGCGGACTAGCCAAAAACATTCAGTACTTC.

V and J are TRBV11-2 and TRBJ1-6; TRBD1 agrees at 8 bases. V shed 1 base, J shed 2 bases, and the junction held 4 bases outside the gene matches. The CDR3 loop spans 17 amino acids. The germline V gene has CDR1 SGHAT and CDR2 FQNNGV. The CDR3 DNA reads TGTGCCAGCAGCTTAGGAGGGACAGGCCCCTATAATTCACCCCTCCACTTT. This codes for CASSLGGTGPYNSPLHF.

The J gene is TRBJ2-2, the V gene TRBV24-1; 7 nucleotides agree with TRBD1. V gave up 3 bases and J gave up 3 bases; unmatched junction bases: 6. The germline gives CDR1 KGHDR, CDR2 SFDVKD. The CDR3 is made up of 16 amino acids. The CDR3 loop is CATSDLRDRDTGELFF. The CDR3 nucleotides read TGTGCCACCAGTGATCTCCGGGACAGAGACACCGGGGAGCTGTTTTTT.

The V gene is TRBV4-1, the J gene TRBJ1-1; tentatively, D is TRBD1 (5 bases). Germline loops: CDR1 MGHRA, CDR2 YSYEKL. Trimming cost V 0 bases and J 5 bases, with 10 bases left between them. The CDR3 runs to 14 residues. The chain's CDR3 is CASSQELGGTEAFF. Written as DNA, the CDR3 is TGCGCCAGCAGCCAAGAGCTGGGGGGGACTGAAGCTTTCTTT.

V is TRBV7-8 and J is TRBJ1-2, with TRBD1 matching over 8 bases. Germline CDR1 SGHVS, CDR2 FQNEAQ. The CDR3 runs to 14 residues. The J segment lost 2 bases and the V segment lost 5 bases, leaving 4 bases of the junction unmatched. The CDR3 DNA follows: TGTGCCAGCAGCCCCGGGGACAGGAACTATGGCTACACCTTC. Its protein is CASSPGDRNYGYTF.

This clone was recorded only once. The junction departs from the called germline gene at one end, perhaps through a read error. CDR3 DNA sequence: TGTGCCAGCAGTGAAGGGGCGAACATCGGGGAGCTGTTTTTT. Residues: CASSEGANIGELFF. The rearrangement joins TRBV2 to TRBJ2-2; D is unresolved. Germline CDR1 reads SNHLY; CDR2 reads FYNNEI. There are 14 residues in the CDR3.

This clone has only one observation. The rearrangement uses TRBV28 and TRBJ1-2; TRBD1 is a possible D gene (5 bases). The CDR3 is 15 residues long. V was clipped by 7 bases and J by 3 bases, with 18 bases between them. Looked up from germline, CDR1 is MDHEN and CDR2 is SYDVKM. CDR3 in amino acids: CASTLPSGTHYGYTF. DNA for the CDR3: TGTGCCAGCACCCTACCCAGCGGGACCCACTATGGCTACACCTTC.

CDR3 sequence: CASSFTGVAQPQHF. The CDR3 DNA reads as TGCGCCAGCAGCTTTACGGGGGTAGCTCAGCCCCAGCATTTT. The chain employs TRBV4-1 and TRBJ1-5, with D maybe TRBD1 (5 bases). V was shortened by 5 bases and J by 6 bases, with 14 bases between the two germline ends. Per the germline V gene, CDR1 is MGHRA and CDR2 is YSYEKL. CDR3 length equals 14 residues.

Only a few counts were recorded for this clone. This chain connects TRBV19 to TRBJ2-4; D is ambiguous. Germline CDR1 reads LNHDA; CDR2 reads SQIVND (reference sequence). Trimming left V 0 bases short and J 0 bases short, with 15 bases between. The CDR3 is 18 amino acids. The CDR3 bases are TGTGCCAGTAGTATAGACAGGCACAAAAAGACAGCCAAAAACATTCAGTACTTC. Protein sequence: CASSIDRHKKTAKNIQYF.

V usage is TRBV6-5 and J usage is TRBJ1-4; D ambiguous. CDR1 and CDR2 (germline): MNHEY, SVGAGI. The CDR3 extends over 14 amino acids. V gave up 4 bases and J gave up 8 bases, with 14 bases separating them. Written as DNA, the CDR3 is TGTGCCAGCAGTTCGAGCCTCACGAGGGAAAAACTGTTTTTT. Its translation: CASSSSLTREKLFF.

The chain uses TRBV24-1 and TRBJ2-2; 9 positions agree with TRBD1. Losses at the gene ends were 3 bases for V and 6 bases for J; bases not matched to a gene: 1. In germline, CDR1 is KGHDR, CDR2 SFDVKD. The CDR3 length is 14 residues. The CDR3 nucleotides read TGTGCCACCAGTGATACAGGGGGCCCCGGGGAGCTGTTTTTT. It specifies CATSDTGGPGELFF.